This T cell receptor (beta chain) was observed in a study of siplizumab effects on memory and regulatory T cells. Study results and caveats: Alloreactive sequences tracing back to unstimulated CD4+ memory cells fell significantly with siplizumab. The diversity of naive T cells seemed greater than that of memory cells, and their alloresponse contribution seemed major. Only a minor fraction of alloreactive clones mapped to unstimulated subsets.

Assay: immunoSEQ multiplex PCR; the TCRdb copy retains only in-frame clones and omits some. The sample lists over 80,000 clones; around 94% were seen once. Per germline, CDR1 SNHLY and CDR2 FYNNEI. This CDR3 has 14 residues. Between the trimmed V and J ends, which lost 4 bases and 3 bases, there was a span of 13 bases. Remarks on this clone: Its target is unknown.

The sample comprised non-Treg CD4+ T cells sorted from blood. V is TRBV2 and J is TRBJ2-7, with D possibly being TRBD1 (6 bases). This clonotype was obtained from a human donor in good health. CDR3: CASSVQGQFYEQYF. CDR3 in DNA: TGTGCCAGCAGTGTCCAGGGACAATTCTACGAGCAGTACTTC.